This entry features one T cell receptor beta chain sequence. This clonotype was detected once. This clone's antigen is unknown. There are no base qualities to consult, and no much larger clone falls within one base. Library prep was done by 5' RACE. Sequencing took place on an Illumina HiSeq 2500. The second PCR ran for about 6 to 12 cycles and used a J-beta primer mix along with a sample-barcoded 5' primer. A template-switch 5' adaptor carrying 12 random nucleotides introduced a unique molecular identifier onto each TCR beta cDNA molecule. Each sample yielded at least 2.5 million CDR3-containing paired-end reads. The Mint cDNA synthesis kit, primed by a TRBC-specific oligonucleotide, was used to synthesize first-strand cDNA from all RNA. Following uracil-DNA glycosylase treatment, all cDNA underwent a first 18-cycle PCR with the universal primers M1SS and BC2_uni_R. The paper's processing steps were these. For normalization, 1 million high-quality reads, each with a distinct molecular identifier, were randomly selected from each sample. Instead of being binned into consensus sequences, reads that shared molecular identifiers were thrown out. CDR3 identification, clonotype clustering and error correction used MiTCR with a Q25 quality threshold and the strictest error-elimination algorithm. Lower-bound total TCR beta diversity was estimated with a nonparametric unseen species model using Euler transformation. The raw public reads went through TCRdb reprocessing: fastp at Q25, MiXCR clone calling, in-frame beta chains kept. Every entry covers one CDR3 protein and lists the most common genes and DNA from its rows. These V and J calls originate from TCRdb's pipeline instead of the authors' own analysis. The sample table records about 760,000 distinct CDR3 sequences; 20% to 25% of these occur just once. Under 9.5% of the sample rests with the top ten.

This sample was taken from a study of blood T cells in healthy people across ages (dated by TCRdb to 2014 to 2015). Study-level background: In model experiments, template switching captured about one uniquely barcoded TCR beta cDNA molecule for every two T cells. Age-related changes in TCR beta repertoire diversity were measured in the study by deep sequencing normalized with unique cDNA molecular identifiers. Using the same blood draw, the study looked at two additional independent replicas of 1 million unique cDNA reads for two donors, one aged 18 to 29 and the other aged 80 or older. Donors were grouped into four age groups: young (average approximately 15 years), middle-aged (less than 40), aged (62) and long-lived (over 80).

Broader findings and caveats from the paper: Bulk unsorted PBMC profiling prevented conclusive comparison of naive and antigen-experienced compartments. Observed TCR beta diversity correlated strongly with the percentage of naive T cells measured by flow cytometry. Estimates of total diversity based on one million sequenced T cells were regarded as lower bounds and as underestimates. Because donor CMV infection status was unknown, age-related changes in expanded clonotypes were potentially confounded. Compared with the aged group, the long-lived group had more naive CD4+ T cells, fewer expanded clones and increased TCR diversity, a pattern suggesting age selection. Observed TCR beta diversity per million T cells fell roughly linearly with age, and a significant reduction was already apparent by age around 39.

Systemically healthy Caucasian individuals from Russia, over 30 in total and aged roughly 6 to 100 years, were included as donors. Each donor gave 8.5 to 10 milliliters of peripheral blood, collected into EDTA-treated Vacutainer tubes. Ficoll-Paque density-gradient centrifugation was used to isolate PBMCs, with at least 6.5 million per sample. Total RNA was extracted from PBMCs with Trizol reagent, with at least 5 micrograms obtained per sample. Naive CD45RAhigh/CD27high T cell percentages were measured by flow cytometry on a PBMC aliquot from every donor. The CDR3 starts with the cysteine, ends with the phenylalanine, and has 13 residues. Just the 39-base CDR3 DNA is kept, in frame starting at base 1. Germline trimming: 3 bases from V, 5 bases from J; junction bases outside gene matches: 2. Based on the germline V gene, the CDR1 and CDR2 sequences are SGHTA and FQGNSA. This sample also belongs to another study, concerning T cells of mothers and their children. That second report states: Nine systemically healthy Caucasian individuals, comprising three mothers and their six children, were included as donors. cDNA synthesis consumed the entire amount of extracted RNA, loaded at around 1.4 ug RNA in each 15 ul reaction. In the second PCR, the M1S primer introduced both the sample barcodes and 2-4 random nucleotides. Each mother yielded over 8.5 million TCR beta CDR3 reads and each child some 3 million reads. In both related and unrelated pairs, thymic selection shapes the output of TCR recombination in a similar way, with inherited differences having only a minor effect. Normalized repertoire overlap was always found to be slightly, but never significantly, higher in related mother-child pairs than in unrelated mother-child pairs. Persistent microchimeric T cell clones were not detected, at a sensitivity of roughly 100 clones per million clonotypes. To look for features that set related mother-child pairs apart from unrelated individuals, the researchers ran deep NGS to compare the TCR beta repertoires of mothers and children. Mothers averaged roughly 40 +/- 4 years of age and children averaged 11 +/- 4 years. After adapters were ligated using NEBNext reagents, the libraries underwent 100+100 nt paired-end sequencing on an Illumina HiSeq 2000. To prevent cross-contamination, the mother and child libraries were prepared a month apart and were sequenced in separate runs. For each donor, between roughly 450,000 and 2,200,000 distinct TCR beta clonotypes were identified. Naive TCR beta clonotypes were estimated from low-frequency clonotypes matched to each donor's FACS-determined naive share, without sorting.

The source material was blood. The rearrangement joined TRBV7-2 to TRBJ2-5; 8 bases in between match TRBD2. This TCR was recovered from a boy between 5 and 17 years old in good health. The nucleotide sequence reads as follows: TGTGCCAGCAGCTTTGCTAGCGGGGAGACCCAGTACTTC. The resulting protein is CASSFASGETQYF.